A single sample is the source of the 9 T cell receptor beta chains below, sequenced in a study of radiotherapy plus CTLA-4 blockade in lung cancer. Sequenced by immunoSEQ multiplex PCR; TCRdb stores in-frame clones only, minus some. This sample has about 97,000 clones, with approximately 72% found just once. Sample: peripheral blood, taken from a patient treated with radiotherapy plus ipilimumab. The receptors originated from a human donor with non-small cell lung cancer who had a partial response to radiotherapy plus ipilimumab. Some clones in this sample may be carry-over from other donors' samples.

The chain recombines TRBV13 with TRBJ2-1, with 10 bases fitting TRBD1. The V segment lost 5 bases and the J segment 6 bases; nucleotides outside the gene matches: 1. The CDR3 runs to 13 residues. Germline lookup yields CDR1 PRHDT and CDR2 FYEKMQ (reference sequence). The CDR3, as DNA: TGTGCCAGCAGCCGGGACAGGGGCAATGAGCAGTTCTTC. It yields the protein CASSRDRGNEQFF. Drawing the rest from reference TRBV13 and TRBJ2-1, the complete variable domain is AAGVIQSPRHLIKEKRETATLKCYPIPRHDTVYWYQQGPGQDPQFLISFYEKMQSDKGSIPDRFSAQQFSDYHSELNMSSLELGDSALYFCASSRDRGNEQFFGPGTRLTVL.

The V gene is TRBV4-1, the J gene TRBJ2-7; tentative D call: TRBD2 (6 bases). CDR3 length equals 16 residues. V was trimmed by 2 bases and J by 2 bases, leaving 16 bases between them. From germline, CDR1 is MGHRA and CDR2 YSYEKL. Here the CDR3 DNA reads TGCGCCAGCAGCCAACTACCGGGACTCGGAGCCTACGAGCAGTACTTC. The encoded protein is CASSQLPGLGAYEQYF.

The rearrangement links TRBV28 to TRBJ2-7; the match to TRBD2 covers 8 bases. The CDR3 is made up of 13 amino acids. Germline values: CDR1 MDHEN, CDR2 SYDVKM. V gave up 7 bases and J gave up 3 bases; unmatched junction bases: 5. CDR3 nucleotide sequence: TGTGCCAGCATGGCTAGCGGGTTCTACGAGCAGTACTTC. Protein product: CASMASGFYEQYF. Full variable domain (rest looked up from reference TRBV28 and TRBJ2-7): DVKVTQSSRYLVKRTGEKVFLECVQDMDHENMFWYRQDPGLGLRLIYFSYDVKMKEKGDIPEGYSVSREKKERFSLILESASTNQTSMYLCASMASGFYEQYFGPGTRLTVT.

This clone was seen only a few times. In nucleotides, the CDR3 is TGTGCCAGCAGTTTAGGACAGGGAAGAGTGAACACTGAAGCTTTCTTT. Residues: CASSLGQGRVNTEAFF. The chain joins TRBV27 to TRBJ1-1; 8 bases line up with TRBD1. This CDR3 contains 16 residues. V trimming: 2 bases; J trimming: 0 bases; junction bases outside the gene matches: 5. CDR1 and CDR2 (germline): MNHEY, SMNVEV (reference sequence).

This clone was observed a few times. This chain connects TRBV6-1 to TRBJ2-1, with a tentative D call TRBD2 (5 bases). V gave up 4 bases and J gave up 2 bases, with 15 bases separating them. This CDR3 comprises 16 residues. CDR1 is MNHNS and CDR2 is SASEGT in the germline V gene. The CDR3 DNA sequence: TGTGCCAGCAGTGCTCGGGGATGGAGCACCTACAATGAGCAGTTCTTC. Protein product: CASSARGWSTYNEQFF.

Here the CDR3 DNA reads TGTGCCAGTAGTCGGAGTAGCGGGAGCCACAATGAGCAGTTCTTC. Translating gives CASSRSSGSHNEQFF. V is TRBV19 and J is TRBJ2-1; 9 bases match TRBD2. Germline CDR1 and CDR2: LNHDA and SQIVND (reference sequence). The CDR3 has 15 residues. Germline trimming cut 5 bases from V and 5 bases from J; bases unmatched to any gene: 7. Complete variable domain (other parts from reference TRBV19 and TRBJ2-1): DGGITQSPKYLFRKEGQNVTLSCEQNLNHDAMYWYRQDPGQGLRLIYYSQIVNDFQKGDIAEGYSVSREKKESFPLTVTSAQKNPTAFYLCASSRSSGSHNEQFFGPGTRLTVL.

This rearrangement joins TRBV7-2 to TRBJ2-2; 7 nucleotides align to TRBD2. CDR1 SGHTA and CDR2 FQGNSA come from the germline V gene. Trimming cost V 3 bases and J 2 bases; bases outside gene matches: 3. The CDR3 consists of 15 residues. The CDR3 nucleotides read TGTGCCAGCAGCTTCGGGGGGAGCAACACCGGGGAGCTGTTTTTT. It yields the protein CASSFGGSNTGELFF.

J is TRBJ2-3 and V is TRBV11-2; a weak D match, TRBD2 (5 bases). V was pared by 0 bases and J by 4 bases, with 11 bases between. Germline lookup yields CDR1 SGHAT and CDR2 FQNNGV. The CDR3 is 15 amino acids. The CDR3: CASSLDGLAADTQYF. The CDR3 DNA reads TGTGCCAGCAGCTTAGATGGGCTAGCCGCAGATACGCAGTATTTT.

V is TRBV7-2 and J is TRBJ2-3, with a weak D call TRBD2 (7 bases). From germline, CDR1 is SGHTA and CDR2 FQGNSA. The V end was cut by 1 base, the J end by 6 bases, with 14 bases between. The CDR3 contains 15 residues. This CDR3 reads CASSLGPQGGDTQYF. DNA for the CDR3: TGTGCCAGCAGCTTAGGCCCACAGGGAGGGGATACGCAGTATTTT.